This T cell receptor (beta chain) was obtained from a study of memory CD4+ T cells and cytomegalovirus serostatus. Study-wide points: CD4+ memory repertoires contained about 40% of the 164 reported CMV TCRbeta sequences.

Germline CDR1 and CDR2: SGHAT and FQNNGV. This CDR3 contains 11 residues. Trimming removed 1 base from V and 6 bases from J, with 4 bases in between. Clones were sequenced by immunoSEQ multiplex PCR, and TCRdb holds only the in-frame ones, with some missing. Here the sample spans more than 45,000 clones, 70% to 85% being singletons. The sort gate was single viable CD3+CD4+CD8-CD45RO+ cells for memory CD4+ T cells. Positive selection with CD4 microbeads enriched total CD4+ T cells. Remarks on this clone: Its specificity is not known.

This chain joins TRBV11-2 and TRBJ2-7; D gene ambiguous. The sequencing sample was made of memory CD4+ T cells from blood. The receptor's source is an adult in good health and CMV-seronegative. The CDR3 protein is CASSLVGEQYF. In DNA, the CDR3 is TGTGCCAGCAGCTTAGTCGGCGAGCAGTACTTC.